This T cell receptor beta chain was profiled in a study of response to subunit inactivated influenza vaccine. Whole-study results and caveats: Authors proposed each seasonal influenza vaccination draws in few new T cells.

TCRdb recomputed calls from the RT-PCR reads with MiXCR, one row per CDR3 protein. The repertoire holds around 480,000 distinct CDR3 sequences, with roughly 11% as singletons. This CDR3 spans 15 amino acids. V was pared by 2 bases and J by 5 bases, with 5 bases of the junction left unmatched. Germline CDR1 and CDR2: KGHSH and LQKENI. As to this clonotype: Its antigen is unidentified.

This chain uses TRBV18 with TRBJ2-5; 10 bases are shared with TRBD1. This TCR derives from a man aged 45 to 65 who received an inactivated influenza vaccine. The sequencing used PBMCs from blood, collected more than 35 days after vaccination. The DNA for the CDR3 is TGTGCCAGCTCACCAGAGACAGGGGGCTTGGAGACCCAGTACTTC. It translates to CASSPETGGLETQYF.